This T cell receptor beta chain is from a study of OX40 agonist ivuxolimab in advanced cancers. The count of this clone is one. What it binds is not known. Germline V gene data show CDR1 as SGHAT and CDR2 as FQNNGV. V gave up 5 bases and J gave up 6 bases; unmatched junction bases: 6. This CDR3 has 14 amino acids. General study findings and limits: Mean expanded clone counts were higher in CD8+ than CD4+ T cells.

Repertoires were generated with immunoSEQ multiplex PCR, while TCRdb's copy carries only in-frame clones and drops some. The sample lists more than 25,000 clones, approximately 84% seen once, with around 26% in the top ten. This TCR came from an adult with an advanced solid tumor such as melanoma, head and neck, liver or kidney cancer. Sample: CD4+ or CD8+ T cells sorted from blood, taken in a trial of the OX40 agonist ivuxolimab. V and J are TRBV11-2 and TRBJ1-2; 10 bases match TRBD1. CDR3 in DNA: TGTGCCAGCAGCAGACAGGGGGCGTGGGATGGCTACACCTTC. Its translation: CASSRQGAWDGYTF.